This T cell receptor beta chain comes out of a study of shared clonotypes between healthy human individuals. Those who donated were healthy HIV-negative adults, with no recent acute infections or vaccinations reported. The germline V gene has CDR1 SGHRS and CDR2 YFSETQ. J was trimmed by 7 bases and V by 4 bases; bases with no gene match: 5. This CDR3 contains 14 residues. Sequenced by immunoSEQ multiplex PCR; TCRdb stores in-frame clones only, minus some. In the table there are just over 2,000,000 clones, roughly 94% of which are singletons. Sequenced: naive CD4+ T cells sorted from blood. Indicated subset: CD45RA+ positively selected. The J gene is TRBJ2-1, the V gene TRBV5-1; 10 bases line up with TRBD2. The clonotype originates from a man aged 18-30 years in good health. CDR3 loop: CASSDPSGGNEQFF. Here the CDR3 DNA reads TGCGCCAGCAGCGATCCTAGCGGGGGAAATGAGCAGTTCTTC.